This T cell receptor (beta chain) was sequenced for a study of Ad26.COV2.S vaccination and SARS-CoV-2 variants. Study context: Once or twice, 56 days apart, Ad26.COV2.S was delivered intramuscularly.

Study outcomes and limitations: Participants given vaccine showed non-spike TCR breadth similar to that of placebo recipients. Breadth and depth estimates from TCRs may understate total T cell responses.

The germline gives CDR1 MNHEY, CDR2 SVGEGT. V was pared by 5 bases and J by 8 bases, with 9 bases between. The CDR3 sequence is 11 residues long. As regards this clone: Its matching antigen is unknown.

The data were produced by immunoSEQ multiplex PCR, yet TCRdb's version contains in-frame clones alone and is incomplete. The sample lists 380,000 or so clones, around 88% occurring once. Regarding treatment: 19 received Ad26.COV2.S at low or high dose, single or two shots; about 5 received placebo; per-sample allocation not given. It was on day 63 after the first vaccine or placebo injection that samples were taken. Sequenced material: peripheral blood, taken in a trial of Ad26.COV2.S vaccine versus placebo. The rearrangement links TRBV6-2 or TRBV6-3 to TRBJ1-1, with D unresolved. The sequence was obtained from a person between 18 and 59 years old who received the Ad26.COV2.S COVID-19 vaccine or a placebo. The CDR3 sequence: CASSQASEAFF. The DNA of the CDR3 is TGTGCCAGCAGTCAGGCGTCCGAAGCTTTCTTT.